Below are 27 T cell receptor beta chains sequenced from a single sample in a study of T cells after posttransplantation cyclophosphamide. Clones were read by immunoSEQ multiplex PCR, and TCRdb kept only the in-frame ones, dropping some. This repertoire lists roughly 1,200 clones without singletons; more than 35% sits in the top ten. Treatment was busulfan-fludarabine conditioning, a marrow graft, and cyclophosphamide on days +3 and +4. The input for sequencing was PBMCs, taken 84 days after allogeneic stem cell transplant with posttransplant cyclophosphamide. The receptors here all came from a male patient in his thirties who received an allogeneic stem cell transplant from a related donor, was CMV-positive, and had no GVHD. Some T cells may have come from the graft donor.

This clone was counted many times. V usage is TRBV18 and J usage is TRBJ2-5; 7 positions match TRBD2. The CDR3 extends over 13 amino acids. The V and J ends lost 3 bases and 5 bases, in that order; junction bases with no gene match: 3. Germline assignment: CDR1 KGHSH and CDR2 LQKENI. As DNA, the CDR3 is TGTGCCAGCTCACCGGGACTATACGAGACCCAGTACTTC. Translated, it gives CASSPGLYETQYF. The entire variable domain, with the rest obtained from reference TRBV18 and TRBJ2-5, is as follows: NAGVMQNPRHLVRRRGQEARLRCSPMKGHSHVYWYRQLPEEGLKFMVYLQKENIIDESGMPKERFSAEFPKEGPSILRIQQVVRGDSAAYFCASSPGLYETQYFGPGTRLLVL.

This clone counts as large. The chain uses TRBV5-1 and TRBJ2-1, with 13 bases fitting TRBD2. From germline, CDR1 is SGHRS and CDR2 YFSETQ. Trimming at V came to 3 bases and at J to 0 bases, leaving 0 bases not matched to a gene. The CDR3 covers 16 residues. In DNA form, the CDR3 reads TGCGCCAGCAGCTGGACTAGCGGGGGCTCCTACAATGAGCAGTTCTTC. As protein: CASSWTSGGSYNEQFF.

Many counts were recorded for this clone. V usage is TRBV12-5 and J usage is TRBJ2-1; TRBD2 matches at 9 bases. Germline V CDR1 and CDR2: LGHNT, FRNRAP. V lost 6 bases and J lost 4; bases outside the gene matches: 4. The CDR3 has 14 amino acids. The CDR3 reads CASGGGRVYNEQFF. Here the CDR3 DNA reads TGTGCTAGTGGGGGCGGGAGGGTGTACAATGAGCAGTTCTTC. Full variable domain (outside the CDR3, taken from reference TRBV12-5 and TRBJ2-1): DARVTQTPRHKVTEMGQEVTMRCQPILGHNTVFWYRQTMMQGLELLAYFRNRAPLDDSGMPKDRFSAEMPDATLATLKIQPSEPRDSAVYFCASGGGRVYNEQFFGPGTRLTVL.

This clone was seen at least ten times. The chain couples TRBV29-1 to TRBJ1-1; D is perhaps TRBD1 (6 bases). Germline CDR1 reads SQVTM; CDR2 reads ANQGSEA. The CDR3 length is 14 residues. The ends were cut back, 6 bases at V and 3 bases at J, with 17 bases in the middle. CDR3 nucleotide sequence: TGCAGCGTAAGGAGGGGGGGCCGAGACACTGAAGCTTTCTTT. Amino acid sequence: CSVRRGGRDTEAFF. The whole variable domain, remainder taken from reference TRBV29-1 and TRBJ1-1, is SAVISQKPSRDICQRGTSLTIQCQVDSQVTMMFWYRQQPGQSLTLIATANQGSEATYESGFVIDKFPISRPNLTFSTLTVSNMSPEDSSIYLCSVRRGGRDTEAFFGQGTRLTVV.

This clone came up many times. V and J are TRBV6-1 and TRBJ2-2; D possibly corresponds to TRBD1 (6 bases). Trimming pared 8 bases from V and 1 base from J, leaving 14 bases between. CDR1 MNHNS and CDR2 SASEGT come from the germline V gene. There are 15 residues in the CDR3. CDR3 residues: CASGQLRQNTGELFF. The CDR3 nucleotides read TGTGCCAGCGGACAGCTAAGACAGAACACCGGGGAGCTGTTTTTT.

This clone ranks as medium-sized. This chain joins TRBV4-2 and TRBJ1-1, with TRBD1 matching 9 bases. The V and J ends lost 7 bases and 1 base, in that order; junction bases with no gene match: 7. Germline lookup yields CDR1 LGHNA and CDR2 YNFKEQ. The CDR3 contains 15 residues. The CDR3 reads CASTIPGQGNTEAFF. CDR3 coding DNA: TGTGCCAGCACCATACCGGGACAGGGGAACACTGAAGCTTTCTTT.

This clone is deemed medium-sized. The V gene is TRBV18, the J gene TRBJ1-1, with a tentative D call TRBD1 (6 bases). The CDR3 is 14 residues long. The ends were cut back, 9 bases at V and 1 base at J, with 15 bases in the middle. Germline V gene lookup returns CDR1 KGHSH and CDR2 LQKENI. As DNA, the CDR3 is TGTGCCAGTATAACAGGGCTGGGGAACACTGAAGCTTTCTTT. Encoded protein: CASITGLGNTEAFF.

Sample share makes this clone medium-sized (0.01 to 0.1%). The gene calls are TRBV12-3 or TRBV12-4 and TRBJ2-1; 9 nucleotides agree with TRBD2. Trimming removed 4 bases from V and 6 bases from J; junction bases left unmatched: 4. The CDR3 is 14 residues long. The CDR3 DNA follows: TGTGCCAGCAGTTCCGGGACTAGCTCCAATGAGCAGTTCTTC. It is translated as CASSSGTSSNEQFF.

The sample holds a few counts of this clone. J is TRBJ2-5 and V is TRBV12-3 or TRBV12-4; 9 nucleotides line up with TRBD1. TRBJ2-7 explains the end of the DNA better; the J call may be wrong. The length of the CDR3 is 14 residues. The CDR3 loop is CASRPPGQGGEQYF. CDR3 nucleotides: TGTGCCAGCAGACCCCCGGGACAGGGAGGCGAGCAGTACTTC.

In its sample, this clone is medium-sized. The chain employs TRBV12-3 or TRBV12-4 and TRBJ2-5; no definite D call. This CDR3 has 13 amino acids. The V end was cut by 6 bases, the J end by 0 bases, with 8 bases between. The CDR3 sequence: CASSHSYQETQYF. In DNA form, the CDR3 reads TGTGCCAGCAGCCACTCTTACCAAGAGACCCAGTACTTC.

By share, this clone counts as medium-sized. This chain's CDR3 is CASSQDVLADSYEQYF. The CDR3 DNA reads as TGTGCCAGCAGCCAAGATGTGTTAGCGGACTCCTACGAGCAGTACTTC. The V and J genes are TRBV4-2 and TRBJ2-7; TRBD2 might be the D (6 bases). The germline V and J ends were trimmed by 0 bases and 0 bases, with 12 bases remaining between them. Germline V CDR1 and CDR2: LGHNA, YNFKEQ. This CDR3 comprises 16 residues.

This clone is deemed large (0.1 to 1%). The chain carries TRBV12-3 or TRBV12-4 and TRBJ2-5; a weak D match, TRBD2 (6 bases). The V end was cut by 6 bases, the J end by 0 bases, with 14 bases between. This CDR3 region has 15 residues. CDR3 amino acids: CASSYAGTYQETQYF. The CDR3 DNA is TGTGCCAGCAGCTACGCCGGGACTTACCAAGAGACCCAGTACTTC.

This clone is deemed medium-sized (0.01 to 0.1%). The gene calls are TRBV19 and TRBJ1-5, with 9 bases aligning to TRBD1. J gave up 6 bases and V 7 bases, and 4 bases lay outside the gene matches. The CDR3 has 13 residues. Germline CDR1 and CDR2: LNHDA and SQIVND (reference sequence). The CDR3 sequence: CASKGQGSQPQHF. CDR3 in DNA: TGTGCCAGTAAGGGACAGGGAAGTCAGCCCCAGCATTTT.

This clone was picked up many times. This rearrangement joins TRBV18 to TRBJ2-3; 8 nucleotides align to TRBD1. The germline V gene encodes CDR1 KGHSH and CDR2 LQKENI. The CDR3 extends over 15 amino acids. The V gene end was trimmed by 5 bases and the J gene end by 2 bases; junction bases not matched to a gene: 6. The CDR3 nucleotides read TGTGCCAGCTCATGGACAGGGTATATCACAGATACGCAGTATTTT. Amino acid sequence: CASSWTGYITDTQYF.

This clone is labeled medium-sized. The chain has TRBV5-1 and TRBJ2-7; TRBD1 matches 12 bases. Germline-derived CDR1 and CDR2 are SGHRS and YFSETQ. Trimming removed 4 bases from V and 4 bases from J; junction bases left unmatched: 9. The length of the CDR3 is 16 residues. CDR3 protein: CASSMTGTGGWYEQYF. The CDR3 DNA follows: TGCGCCAGCAGCATGACCGGGACAGGGGGCTGGTACGAGCAGTACTTC.

This clone is categorized as medium-sized. The chain carries TRBV2 and TRBJ2-7, with 7 bases matching TRBD1. CDR1 is SNHLY, CDR2 FYNNEI, per germline. Germline trimming cut 4 bases from V and 2 bases from J; bases unmatched to any gene: 5. The CDR3 is made up of 14 amino acids. CDR3: CASSVRGQTYEQYF. The CDR3 DNA follows: TGTGCCAGCAGTGTACGGGGACAGACCTACGAGCAGTACTTC.

This clone is large (0.1 to 1%) within its sample. The chain employs TRBV30 and TRBJ1-1; D ambiguous. V was clipped by 0 bases and J by 6 bases, with 5 bases between them. Germline V gene data show CDR1 as GTSNPN and CDR2 as SVGIG (reference sequence). The CDR3 extends over 11 amino acids. For the CDR3, the DNA is TGTGCCTGGAGTGTACTCGCTGAAGCTTTCTTT. Protein sequence: CAWSVLAEAFF. The variable domain in full, with the rest retrieved from reference TRBV30 and TRBJ1-1, is SQTIHQWPATLVQPVGSPLSLECTVEGTSNPNLYWYRQAAGRGLQLLFYSVGIGQISSEVPQNLSASRPQDRQFILSSKKLLLSDSGFYLCAWSVLAEAFFGQGTRLTVV.

This clone is termed medium-sized. The chain carries TRBV7-2 and TRBJ2-1, with TRBD2 identical over 8 bases. Trimming cost V 5 bases and J 6 bases; bases outside gene matches: 12. CDR3 size: 16 residues. Per the germline V gene, CDR1 is SGHTA and CDR2 is FQGNSA. The CDR3 spells CASSAQGTRARNEQFF. CDR3 coding DNA: TGTGCCAGCAGCGCCCAGGGGACTAGAGCGCGCAATGAGCAGTTCTTC.

By sample share, this clone is medium-sized. This rearrangement joins TRBV24-1 to TRBJ1-1, with D hard to call. Deletions cut 5 bases from V and 4 bases from J, with 10 bases between. This CDR3 is 13 amino acids long. Germline-derived CDR1 and CDR2 are KGHDR and SFDVKD. CDR3 bases: TGTGCCACCAGTGGCGATCGGGGCACTGAAGCTTTCTTT. It is translated as CATSGDRGTEAFF.

In its sample, this clone ranks as hyperexpanded. DNA of the CDR3: TGTGCCATCAGCGCGGCGGGAGGCGTGGATGAGCAGTTCTTC. Protein sequence: CAISAAGGVDEQFF. The rearrangement links TRBV10-3 to TRBJ2-1, with TRBD2 matching over 8 bases. The CDR3 is 14 residues long. CDR1 is ENHRY, CDR2 SYGVKD, per germline. V lost 6 bases and J lost 8; bases outside the gene matches: 9.

In this sample, this clone is medium-sized. The chain combines TRBV2 with TRBJ1-3; unclear D gene. CDR3 length: 15 amino acids. V was trimmed by 2 bases and J by 2 bases, leaving 10 bases between them. Germline assignment: CDR1 SNHLY and CDR2 FYNNEI. The CDR3 region is CASSELLYPGNTIYF. The CDR3, as DNA: TGTGCCAGCAGTGAATTATTATATCCTGGAAACACCATATATTTT.

This clone is medium-sized in the sample. The CDR3: CASSLRAGAQYF. CDR3 coding DNA: TGTGCCAGCAGTTTAAGGGCGGGGGCGCAGTATTTT. V gene TRBV27 combines with J gene TRBJ2-3; TRBD2 matches at 7 bases. Germline V gene sequence: CDR1 MNHEY, CDR2 SMNVEV (reference sequence). The CDR3 runs 12 residues. Unmatched junction bases numbered 3, after V lost 2 bases and J lost 10 bases.

Relative to its sample, this clone is medium-sized (0.01 to 0.1%). The V call is TRBV27, the J call TRBJ2-7; D is ambiguous. V lost 2 bases and J lost 4, with 12 bases in between. Germline V gives CDR1 MNHEY, CDR2 SMNVEV (reference sequence). The CDR3 extends over 14 amino acids. The CDR3 sequence is CASSLQPNYYEQYF. In DNA, the CDR3 is TGTGCCAGCAGTTTACAGCCTAACTATTACGAGCAGTACTTC.

This clone is medium-sized (0.01 to 0.1%) within its sample. The rearrangement links TRBV4-2 to TRBJ2-6; possible D gene TRBD1, 6 bases. CDR1 is LGHNA, CDR2 YNFKEQ, per germline. CDR3 size: 15 residues. V dropped 1 base and J dropped 4 bases, with 8 bases sitting between them. The CDR3 nucleotides read TGTGCCAGCAGCCAAGTGGGGGCGGGGGCCAACGTCCTGACTTTC. It encodes CASSQVGAGANVLTF.

By sample share, this clone is medium-sized. The chain couples TRBV19 to TRBJ1-1, with 8 bases that match TRBD1. From germline, CDR1 is LNHDA and CDR2 SQIVND (reference sequence). With V trimmed by 1 base and J by 5 bases, 3 bases remained unmatched. The CDR3 covers 14 residues. CDR3 bases: TGTGCCAGTAGTATAGGACAGGGGCATACTGAAGCTTTCTTT. The encoded protein is CASSIGQGHTEAFF.

By frequency in the sample, this clone is medium-sized. CDR3 DNA: TGTGCCAGCAGTGGGCCCTTCACAGATACGCAGTATTTT. Its translation is CASSGPFTDTQYF. V and J are TRBV2 and TRBJ2-3; D not certain. From germline, CDR1 is SNHLY and CDR2 FYNNEI. This CDR3 comprises 13 residues. The germline V and J ends were trimmed by 4 bases and 2 bases, with 7 bases remaining between them.

In its sample, this clone was seen many times. This chain joins TRBV18 and TRBJ1-1, with 10 bases identical to TRBD1. CDR3 length: 13 residues. V gave up 1 base and J gave up 8 bases; unmatched junction bases: 1. CDR1 is KGHSH, CDR2 LQKENI, per germline. CDR3: CASSPQDRGEAFF. Written as DNA, the CDR3 is TGTGCCAGCTCACCACAGGACAGGGGGGAAGCTTTCTTT.